Listed below are T cell receptor beta chains from one sample, sequenced in a study of blood T cell repertoires in COVID-19. TCRdb keeps only in-frame clones here, not all; method: immunoSEQ multiplex PCR. The repertoire has more than 200,000 clones, 70% to 90% of them found once; the top ten carry 11%. Sequencing was done on a sample of PBMCs or T cells enriched from blood (not recorded which). All receptors come from a man aged 25-45 years who had recovered from COVID-19. Both conserved end residues are part of each CDR3. D genes are given only for firm matches. Size values are once, few and many counts, or a class for expanded clones, and some rows have none.

-	TRBV30	-	TRBJ2-5	TGTGCCTGGAGTGTGGTGGGGCTCCAAGAGACCCAGTACTTC	CAWSVVGLQETQYF
-	TRBV5-8	TRBD2	TRBJ2-7	TGTGCCAGCAGCGCTCAGGTGGTAGCGGGGAGGACCTACGAGCAGTACTTC	CASSAQVVAGRTYEQYF
-	TRBV29-1	-	TRBJ1-3	TGCAGCGTTGAAGGGACAAGAAACACCATATATTTT	CSVEGTRNTIYF
-	TRBV27	-	TRBJ2-1	TGTGCCAGCAGTTTATACCAGTTCTCCTACAATGAGCAGTTCTTC	CASSLYQFSYNEQFF
-	TRBV7-8	-	TRBJ2-7	TGTGCCAGCAGCCCTTCCGTCCAGAACCCCAACTACGAGCAGTACTTC	CASSPSVQNPNYEQYF
-	TRBV4-1	TRBD2	TRBJ2-2	TGCGCCAGCAGCCCTCGGGGGACTAGCGGGAGGGACGGCGGGGAGCTGTTTTTT	CASSPRGTSGRDGGELFF
-	TRBV6-5	TRBD1	TRBJ2-7	TGTGCCAGCAGAGTCAGTGGGACAGCTACCTACGAGCAGTACTTC	CASRVSGTATYEQYF
-	TRBV3-1/TRBV3-2	TRBD1	TRBJ1-2	TGTGCCAGCAGCCAAGGCGACAGGGGACGAGGCTACACCTTC	CASSQGDRGRGYTF
-	TRBV19	TRBD2	TRBJ2-2	TGTGCCAGTAGTATCCAGCGGGACCGGGGCGGGGAGCTGTTTTTT	CASSIQRDRGGELFF
-	TRBV10-1	-	TRBJ2-6	TGCGCCAGCAGTCTCTCCGGGGCCAACGTCCTGACTTTC	CASSLSGANVLTF
-	TRBV6-6	-	TRBJ1-1	TGTGCCAGCAGTTTTAGACAGGACACTGAAGCTTTCTTT	CASSFRQDTEAFF
once	TRBV28	-	TRBJ2-4	TGTGCCAGCAGTTTATCTAGTACGGCCAAAAACATTCAGTACTTC	CASSLSSTAKNIQYF
-	TRBV7-5	-	TRBJ1-3	TGTGTCAGAAGCCTAAAGACAGGGCGCGGAAACACCATATATTTT	CVRSLKTGRGNTIYF
-	TRBV30	-	TRBJ2-6	TGTGCCTGGACCCCGGGTAGAAACGTCCTGACTTTC	CAWTPGRNVLTF
-	TRBV11-2	TRBD2	TRBJ2-1	TGTGCCAGCAGCTTACTAGCGGGAGCGGGGGAGCAGTTCTTC	CASSLLAGAGEQFF
-	TRBV18	TRBD1	TRBJ2-7	TGTGCCAGCTCATACGGAGACAGGGGGAGCGAGCAGTACTTC	CASSYGDRGSEQYF
-	TRBV6-4	-	TRBJ2-1	TGTGCCAGCAGTGACGGGGGGAGCTCCTACAATGAGCAGTTCTTC	CASSDGGSSYNEQFF
-	TRBV19	-	TRBJ1-2	TGTGCCAGTAGCCGCGACAAGAACTATGGCTACACCTTC	CASSRDKNYGYTF
-	TRBV11-2	TRBD2	TRBJ2-5	TGTGCCAGCAGCCGGACTAGCGGGCCTCAAGAGACCCAGTACTTC	CASSRTSGPQETQYF
-	TRBV6-5	-	TRBJ1-2	TGTGCCAGCTCGACCCCAGGGGTTCTCTATGGCTACACCTTC	CASSTPGVLYGYTF
-	TRBV7-2	TRBD1	TRBJ2-7	TGTGCCAGCAGTTCGACGGGACAGGGGATCTACGAGCAGTACTTC	CASSSTGQGIYEQYF
-	TRBV18	TRBD2	TRBJ2-3	TGTGCCAGCTCACCACGGGCGGGGGGCCCCGAAGCGCAGTATTTT	CASSPRAGGPEAQYF
-	TRBV5-4	-	TRBJ2-2	TGTGCCAGCAGCCCCGGGACTTCAACCGGGGAGCTGTTTTTT	CASSPGTSTGELFF
-	TRBV11-3	TRBD2	TRBJ2-7	TGTGCCAGCAGCCCTAGCGGGAAGTTACGCGAGCAGTACTTC	CASSPSGKLREQYF
-	TRBV5-1	TRBD2	TRBJ2-3	TGCGCCAGCAGCTCCCCGCCTCTGCTTCTGGCGGGGGGGCTCACAGATACGCAGTATTTT	CASSSPPLLLAGGLTDTQYF
-	TRBV9	TRBD1	TRBJ1-2	TGTGCCAGCAGCGGACTGCCGGGACAGGGAGAAAACTATGGCTACACCTTC	CASSGLPGQGENYGYTF
-	TRBV7-9	TRBD1	TRBJ2-1	TGTGCCAGCAGCTTAGCGGTACAGGGGAAAAGGTACAATGAGCAGTTCTTC	CASSLAVQGKRYNEQFF
-	TRBV4-2	-	TRBJ1-2	TGTGCCAGCAGCCAATTCGGGGGGGATGATGGCTACACCTTC	CASSQFGGDDGYTF
-	TRBV5-6	TRBD1	TRBJ2-1	TGTGCCAGCAGCTCCCAAGGGGGACAGGGGTTCTACAATGAGCAGTTCTTC	CASSSQGGQGFYNEQFF
-	TRBV9	-	TRBJ2-3	TGTGCCAGCAGCGTAGCTACATGGAGGGATACGCAGTATTTT	CASSVATWRDTQYF
-	TRBV6-6	TRBD1	TRBJ2-7	TGTGCCAGCCGAAGACAGGGGACCTCCTACGAGCAGTACTTC	CASRRQGTSYEQYF
-	TRBV4-2	-	TRBJ2-6	TGTGCCAGCAGCCAGCAGTCATCCGGGGCCAACGTCCTGACTTTC	CASSQQSSGANVLTF
-	TRBV14	-	TRBJ1-2	TGTGCCAGCAGCCGTGACCGACAGTCAAAACATCCCTATGGCTACACCTTC	CASSRDRQSKHPYGYTF
-	TRBV18	TRBD2	TRBJ2-2	TGTGCCAGCTCACCGACTAGCGGATACACCGGGGAGCTGTTTTTT	CASSPTSGYTGELFF
-	TRBV7-3	-	TRBJ2-5	TGTGCCAGCAGCTCGGGGCAGGGGAAGACCCAGTACTTC	CASSSGQGKTQYF
-	TRBV2	-	TRBJ1-5	TGTGCCAGTAACTTGGACTTCAATCAGCCCCAGCATTTT	CASNLDFNQPQHF
-	TRBV15	-	TRBJ1-5	TGTGCCACCAGCAGTGAAGACAGGATCTATAGCAATCAGCCCCAGCATTTT	CATSSEDRIYSNQPQHF
-	TRBV5-1	-	TRBJ1-1	TGCGCCAGCAGCTTGGGATTTGTGACAGCAATGAACACTGAAGCTTTCTTT	CASSLGFVTAMNTEAFF
-	TRBV10-3	-	TRBJ1-5	TGTGCCATCAGGGAAAACGGGAATCAGCCCCAGCATTTT	CAIRENGNQPQHF
-	TRBV4-1	-	TRBJ2-3	TGCGCCAGCAGCCAAGTAAGGAGGGACAGCACAGATACGCAGTATTTT	CASSQVRRDSTDTQYF
-	TRBV4-3	-	TRBJ2-7	TGCGCCAGCAGCCAAGCCTACCCGTCCTACGAGCAGTACTTC	CASSQAYPSYEQYF
-	TRBV28	TRBD2	TRBJ2-7	TGTGCCAGCAGAGCGGGAGGATCCTACGAGCAGTACTTC	CASRAGGSYEQYF
few	TRBV30	TRBD1	TRBJ1-2	TGTGCCTGGGACAGGGGCATAGGCGGCTACACCTTC	CAWDRGIGGYTF
-	TRBV4-3	TRBD1	TRBJ1-5	TGCGCCAGCAGCCAAGGAGACAGGGGGCGCGCGTTGGGAAATCAGCCCCAGCATTTT	CASSQGDRGRALGNQPQHF
-	TRBV5-6	TRBD2	TRBJ2-3	TGTGCCAGCAGCTCCGGCGGGGGGGGCACAGATACGCAGTATTTT	CASSSGGGGTDTQYF
-	TRBV18	-	TRBJ1-1	TGTGCCAGCTCACCTGAGGGTCTCACTGAAGCTTTCTTT	CASSPEGLTEAFF
-	TRBV7-9	-	TRBJ1-2	TGTGCCAGCAGCCCCCGGGACTACGACTATGGCTACACCTTC	CASSPRDYDYGYTF
-	TRBV3-1/TRBV3-2	TRBD1	TRBJ2-7	TGTGCCAGCAGCCAAGAGGGACAGGGCTCCTACGAGCAGTACTTC	CASSQEGQGSYEQYF
few	TRBV4-3	-	TRBJ1-5	TGCGCCAGCAGCCAAGATCATAGGGGCGATCAGCCCCAGCATTTT	CASSQDHRGDQPQHF
-	TRBV28	TRBD1	TRBJ1-5	TGTGCCAGCAGCCCCCCCCGAACAGGGGTCGGTCAGCCCCAGCATTTT	CASSPPRTGVGQPQHF
-	TRBV6-1	-	TRBJ1-2	TGTGCCAGCAGTGGACCTTTATCAGGGGCCGGCTATGGCTACACCTTC	CASSGPLSGAGYGYTF
once	TRBV19	-	TRBJ2-3	TGTGCCAGTAGTATGGCCGGGACTTCGGGAGATACGCAGTATTTT	CASSMAGTSGDTQYF
-	TRBV7-2	TRBD2	TRBJ2-1	TGTGCCAGCAGCCCGGAGACTACTAGCGGAGCTACCGGTAAGCAGTTCTTC	CASSPETTSGATGKQFF
-	TRBV30	-	TRBJ1-1	TGTGCCTGGAGTGTGGGGGGAGGGGGAACTGAAGCTTTCTTT	CAWSVGGGGTEAFF
-	TRBV5-4	-	TRBJ1-1	TGTGCCAGCAGCATTGCAGCGGGGATTGGAGCTTTCTTT	CASSIAAGIGAFF
-	TRBV5-1	TRBD2	TRBJ2-1	TGCGCCAGCAGCTTACCCGGGACTAGAAATAATGAGCAGTTCTTC	CASSLPGTRNNEQFF
-	TRBV18	-	TRBJ2-7	TGTGCCAGCTCACCGCCAATGATAAGCGGACGTTACTACGAGCAGTACTTC	CASSPPMISGRYYEQYF
few	TRBV30	-	TRBJ1-1	TGTGCCTGGAGTGTACTAAACACTGAAGCTTTCTTT	CAWSVLNTEAFF
once	TRBV13	-	TRBJ1-1	TGTGCCAGCAGCTTAGGTTGGCAGGGGAGGGGAGCTTTCTTT	CASSLGWQGRGAFF
-	TRBV5-1	-	TRBJ1-3	TGCGCCAGCACCTTGGTTTACCCCAGCTCTGGAAACACCATATATTTT	CASTLVYPSSGNTIYF